A selection of T cell receptor beta chains follows, all from one sample in a study of beta chain features in type 1 diabetes. Profiled with immunoSEQ multiplex PCR; TCRdb holds only in-frame clones, not every one. The table has about 900,000 clones, 17% seen once. The sample was naive CD4+ T cells from blood. These receptors originate from a woman between 18 and 29 years old in good health. Both conserved end residues are part of each CDR3. Fields, in order: V gene, clone size, D gene, J gene, CDR3 DNA, CDR3 protein. The D gene is left open where the match is weak. The size entry is marked missing in some rows and otherwise reads once, few, many or a size class.

V: TRBV19; size: NA; D: TRBD1; J: TRBJ2-7; DNA: TGTGCCAGTAGTAAGGACAGGGGGCCCTACGAGCAGTACTTC; CDR3: CASSKDRGPYEQYF
V: TRBV5-1; size: NA; D: TRBD2; J: TRBJ2-5; DNA: TGCGCCAGCAGCTTGATTCGGCCTAGCGGGAGGAGCGAGACCCAGTACTTC; CDR3: CASSLIRPSGRSETQYF
V: TRBV28; size: NA; D: NA; J: TRBJ1-5; DNA: TGTGCCAGCAGTTCCCCGAACCAGCCCCAGCATTTT; CDR3: CASSSPNQPQHF
V: TRBV19; size: NA; D: NA; J: TRBJ1-1; DNA: TGTGCCTCTGCCCCCCAGGGGACGACTGAAGCTTTCTTT; CDR3: CASAPQGTTEAFF
V: TRBV28; size: NA; D: NA; J: TRBJ1-2; DNA: TGTGCCAGCAGTTTTGCAGTGGACTATGGCTACACCTTC; CDR3: CASSFAVDYGYTF
V: TRBV27; size: NA; D: TRBD2; J: TRBJ2-1; DNA: TGTGCCAGCAGTTCGAGGAGGAGCGGGATAGTAATCGATGAGCAGTTCTTC; CDR3: CASSSRRSGIVIDEQFF
V: TRBV18; size: few; D: NA; J: TRBJ2-4; DNA: TGTGCCAGCTCACCCTTCAAGCCGGGACACACTCTCAAAAACATTCAGTACTTC; CDR3: CASSPFKPGHTLKNIQYF
V: TRBV2; size: few; D: NA; J: TRBJ2-7; DNA: TGTGCCAGCAGAAGGGAAACCTACGAGCAGTACTTC; CDR3: CASRRETYEQYF
V: TRBV5-1; size: NA; D: TRBD2; J: TRBJ2-3; DNA: TGCGCCAGCAACCTGGGGACTAGCGGAGGTACGCAGTATTTT; CDR3: CASNLGTSGGTQYF
V: TRBV2; size: NA; D: NA; J: TRBJ1-5; DNA: TGTGCCAGCAGTGACCGAAACGCCAATCAGCCCCAGCATTTT; CDR3: CASSDRNANQPQHF
V: TRBV27; size: NA; D: NA; J: TRBJ1-4; DNA: TGTGCCAGCAGCAAGTGGGTGAAGGGTTATGAAAAACTGTTTTTT; CDR3: CASSKWVKGYEKLFF
V: TRBV28; size: NA; D: TRBD2; J: TRBJ2-7; DNA: TGTGCCAGCAACCCGAGCGGGAGCTACGAGCAGTACTTC; CDR3: CASNPSGSYEQYF
V: TRBV5-1; size: NA; D: NA; J: TRBJ2-7; DNA: TGCGCCAGCAGCTCTCAGCGGAGCTCCTACGAGCAGTACTTC; CDR3: CASSSQRSSYEQYF
V: TRBV7-2; size: few; D: NA; J: TRBJ1-5; DNA: TGTGCCAGCAGCCTCACCCCAGGGACCTATCAGCCCCAGCATTTT; CDR3: CASSLTPGTYQPQHF
V: TRBV4-1; size: NA; D: NA; J: TRBJ1-5; DNA: TGCGCCAGCAGCCAAGATTCTGGGTCCCAGCCCCAGCATTTT; CDR3: CASSQDSGSQPQHF
V: TRBV7-2; size: few; D: NA; J: TRBJ1-2; DNA: TGTGCCAGCAGCTTAGGAGACCTATATGGCTACACCTTC; CDR3: CASSLGDLYGYTF
V: TRBV20-1; size: NA; D: NA; J: TRBJ1-2; DNA: TGCAGTGCTACGGGGTATGGCTACACCTTC; CDR3: CSATGYGYTF
V: TRBV2; size: few; D: NA; J: TRBJ1-1; DNA: TGTGCCAGCAGTGGGCCAGGGTGGAACACTGAAGCTTTCTTT; CDR3: CASSGPGWNTEAFF
V: TRBV19; size: few; D: TRBD1; J: TRBJ1-4; DNA: TGTGCCAGCAACAGGGGGCCGGGTGAAAAACTGTTTTTT; CDR3: CASNRGPGEKLFF
V: TRBV28; size: few; D: TRBD2; J: TRBJ2-5; DNA: TGTGCCAGCGGTTTACTAGCGGGTGGGGAGACCCAGTACTTC; CDR3: CASGLLAGGETQYF
V: TRBV11-2; size: NA; D: NA; J: TRBJ2-3; DNA: TGTGCCAGCAGCTCCCTGGGGCCGCATACGCAGTATTTT; CDR3: CASSSLGPHTQYF
V: TRBV28; size: few; D: TRBD2; J: TRBJ2-3; DNA: TGTGCCAGCAGTTTAGCGGGAGGCGGCACAGATACGCAGTATTTT; CDR3: CASSLAGGGTDTQYF
V: TRBV10-3; size: NA; D: NA; J: TRBJ2-1; DNA: TGTGCCATCATGGACAAGGACAACAATGAGCAGTTCTTC; CDR3: CAIMDKDNNEQFF